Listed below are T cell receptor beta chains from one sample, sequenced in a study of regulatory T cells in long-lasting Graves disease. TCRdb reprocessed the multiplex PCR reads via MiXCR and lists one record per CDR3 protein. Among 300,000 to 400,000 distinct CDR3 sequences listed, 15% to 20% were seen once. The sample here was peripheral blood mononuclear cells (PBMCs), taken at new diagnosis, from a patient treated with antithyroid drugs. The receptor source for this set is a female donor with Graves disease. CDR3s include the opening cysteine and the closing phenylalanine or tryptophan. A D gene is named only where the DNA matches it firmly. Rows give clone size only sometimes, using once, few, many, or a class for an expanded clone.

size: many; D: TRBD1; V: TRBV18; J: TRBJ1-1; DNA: TGTGCCAGCTCACCACGGCCAGGGGGCGTCGAGAACACTGAAGCTTTCTTT; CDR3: CASSPRPGGVENTEAFF
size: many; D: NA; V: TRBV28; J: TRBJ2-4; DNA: TGTGCCAGCAGTCCCCTGGAACAGGGATCCAAAAACATTCAGTACTTC; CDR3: CASSPLEQGSKNIQYF
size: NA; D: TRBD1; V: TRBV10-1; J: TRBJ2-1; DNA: TGCGCCGGCTACGACAGGGATCAAGGCTCCTACAATGAGCAGTTCTTC; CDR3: CAGYDRDQGSYNEQFF
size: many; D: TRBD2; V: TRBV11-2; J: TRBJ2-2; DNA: TGTGCCAGCAGCTTCTCTCACGGGCCGGGACTAGCGGGTCGAGGCACCGGGGAGCTGTTTTTT; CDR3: CASSFSHGPGLAGRGTGELFF
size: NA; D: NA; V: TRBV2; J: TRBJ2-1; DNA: TGTGCCAGCAGTGAAGAGAGTAGCGTGCACAATGAGCAGTTCTTC; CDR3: CASSEESSVHNEQFF
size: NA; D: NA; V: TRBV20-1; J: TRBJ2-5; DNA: TGCAGTGCCTCCCCGCCGTCCCGCCCCCAAGAGACCCAGTACTTC; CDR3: CSASPPSRPQETQYF
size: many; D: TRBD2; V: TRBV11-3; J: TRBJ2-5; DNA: TGTGCCAGCAGCTTCCTAGCGGGAGGGCCCCGAACCCAGTACTTC; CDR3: CASSFLAGGPRTQYF
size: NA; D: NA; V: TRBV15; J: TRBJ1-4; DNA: TGTGCCACCAGCTTTAGCAAGGGGGGGGATGAAAAACTGTTTTTT; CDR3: CATSFSKGGDEKLFF
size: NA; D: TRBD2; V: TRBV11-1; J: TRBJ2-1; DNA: TGTGCCAGCAGCTTAGGAAGTAAGGTAGCGGGTCTCTCCTACAATGAGCAGTTCTTC; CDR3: CASSLGSKVAGLSYNEQFF
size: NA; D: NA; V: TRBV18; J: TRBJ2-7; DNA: TGTGCCAGCTCTCCCCTACAGGGAAGCGGCTACGAGCAGTACTTC; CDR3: CASSPLQGSGYEQYF
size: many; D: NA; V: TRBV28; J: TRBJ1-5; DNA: TGTGCCAGCAGTTCCCGTCAGCCCCAGCATTTT; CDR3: CASSSRQPQHF
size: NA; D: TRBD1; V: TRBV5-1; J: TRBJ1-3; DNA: TGCGCCAGCAGCAGTCAGGACAGGGTGACTGGAAACACCATATATTTT; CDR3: CASSSQDRVTGNTIYF
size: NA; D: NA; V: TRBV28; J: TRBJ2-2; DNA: TGTGCCAGCAGCCCGGGGTACGGAAGCACCTCGAACACCGGGGAGCTGTTTTTT; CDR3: CASSPGYGSTSNTGELFF
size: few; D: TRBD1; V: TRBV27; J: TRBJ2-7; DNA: TGTGCCAGCAGTTCCGACGGGACAGGGGCCTACGAGCAGTACTTC; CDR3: CASSSDGTGAYEQYF
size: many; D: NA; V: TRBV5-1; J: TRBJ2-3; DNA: TGCGCCAGCCAAAAAGGAGATACGCAGTATTTT; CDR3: CASQKGDTQYF
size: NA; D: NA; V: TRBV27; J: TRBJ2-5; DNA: TGTGCCAGCAGTTTCCGGCGGGAAGAGACCCAGTACTTC; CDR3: CASSFRREETQYF
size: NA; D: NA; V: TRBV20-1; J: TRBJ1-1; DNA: TGCAGTGCTAGCGGCGGCACTGAAGCTTTCTTT; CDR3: CSASGGTEAFF
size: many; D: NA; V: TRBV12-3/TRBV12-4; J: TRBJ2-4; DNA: TGTGCCAGCGGGGGGGCCAAAAACATTCAGTACTTC; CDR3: CASGGAKNIQYF
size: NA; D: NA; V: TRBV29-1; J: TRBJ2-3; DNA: TGCAGCGTTGATGGCAGGGAGGAAACAGATACGCAGTATTTT; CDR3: CSVDGREETDTQYF
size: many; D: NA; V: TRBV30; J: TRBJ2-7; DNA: TGTGCCTGGAGGACGGGAGTGTCTTCCTACGAGCAGTACTTC; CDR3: CAWRTGVSSYEQYF
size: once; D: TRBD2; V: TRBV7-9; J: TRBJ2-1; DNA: TGTGCCAGCAGCATAGCGGGAGGGCCTTACAATGAGCAGTTCTTC; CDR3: CASSIAGGPYNEQFF
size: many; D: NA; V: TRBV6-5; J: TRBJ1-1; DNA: TGTGCCAGCAGTTACTCGATCGGGCGGGGCGACACTGAAGCTTTCTTT; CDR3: CASSYSIGRGDTEAFF
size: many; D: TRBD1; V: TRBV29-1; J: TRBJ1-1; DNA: TGCAGCGTCCTGGACAGGGCGGACACTGAAGCTTTCTTT; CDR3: CSVLDRADTEAFF
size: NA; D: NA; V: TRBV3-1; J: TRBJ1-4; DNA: TGTGCCAGCAGCCAAGACTCACGAGATGCAACTAATGAAAAACTGTTTTTT; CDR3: CASSQDSRDATNEKLFF
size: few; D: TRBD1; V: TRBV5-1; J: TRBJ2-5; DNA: TGCGCCAGCAGCTTGGCGAAGGGACAGGGCGGCCAAGAGACCCAGTACTTC; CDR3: CASSLAKGQGGQETQYF
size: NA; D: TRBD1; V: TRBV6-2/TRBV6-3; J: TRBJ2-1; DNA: TGTGCCAGCAGCAACTCGGGACAGGGATACAATGAGCAGTTCTTC; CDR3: CASSNSGQGYNEQFF
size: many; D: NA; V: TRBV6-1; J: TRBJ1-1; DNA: TGTGCCAGCAGCCCCGTCGAAGGAGGGAACACTGAAGCTTTCTTT; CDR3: CASSPVEGGNTEAFF
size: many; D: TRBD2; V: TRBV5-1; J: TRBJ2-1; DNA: TGCGCCAGCAGCTTAGTTAGCGGGGGATCGCACAATGAGCAGTTCTTC; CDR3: CASSLVSGGSHNEQFF
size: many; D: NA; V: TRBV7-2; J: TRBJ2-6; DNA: TGTGCCAGCAGCTTAGCGACAACCGGGGGATCTAGATCTGGGGCCAACGTCCTGACTTTC; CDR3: CASSLATTGGSRSGANVLTF
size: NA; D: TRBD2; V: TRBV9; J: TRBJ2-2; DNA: TGTGCCAGCAGCTTAGGGCTAGCGGGAGGTCGAACCGGGGAGCTGCTTTTT; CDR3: CASSLGLAGGRTGELLF
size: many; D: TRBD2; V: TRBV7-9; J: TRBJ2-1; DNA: TGTGCCACCAGAGCGGGACCGGGCTCCTACAATGAGCAGTTCTTC; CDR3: CATRAGPGSYNEQFF